This T cell receptor beta chain derives from a study of CD8+CD57+ T cells in acquired aplastic anemia. As for the study in general: On average, sorted CD4+ and CD8+ cells gave 3.2 ug of DNA. Healthy donors gave 10 million or so reads on average for CD4+ cells.

To note about this clonotype: Its antigen is as yet unknown. The junction departs from germline at one end; a sequencing error may be responsible.

Germline values: CDR1 SGHAT, CDR2 FQDESV (reference sequence). CDR3 length: 19 residues. Study-level results: Roughly 30 was the count of CD8+ CDR3 sequences that patients shared with controls. Between the patient and control groups, CD8+ Simpson's diversity did not differ significantly.

The study profiled TCR beta VDJ and CDR3 using genomic DNA as template. TCRdb re-derived calls from the reads in MiXCR, one entry per CDR3 protein. Among some 410,000 distinct CDR3 sequences listed, 65% to 80% were seen once. The chain uses TRBV11-1 and TRBJ2-2; TRBD2 might be the D (6 bases). The sample comprised sorted CD4+, CD8+, or CD8+CD57+ T cells (not recorded which) from PBMCs. This TCR was sampled from a human donor in good health, serving as a control. The CDR3 DNA follows: TGTGCCAGCAGCTTAGCGGGATACGGGACTCCTAAAGAACACCGGGGAGCTGTTTTT. This codes for CASSLAGYGTPKEHRGAVF. Looking up the rest from reference TRBV11-1 and TRBJ2-2 gives the full variable domain: EAEVAQSPRYKITEKSQAVAFWCDPISGHATLYWYRQILGQGPELLVQFQDESVVDDSQLPKDRFSAERLKGVDSTLKIQPAELGDSAMYLCASSLAGYGTPKEHRGAVFGEGSRLTVL.